The present TCR beta chain was sequenced within a study of PD-1 blockade in classical Hodgkin lymphoma. Study-level findings and limits: Complete responders' diversity at baseline resembled that of newly diagnosed patients.

Clones were sequenced by immunoSEQ multiplex PCR, and TCRdb holds only the in-frame ones, with some missing. The sample gives about 20,000 clones, 76% of which show up once; approximately 20% is in the top ten. Specified time point: cycle 4 day 1 (C4D1), after more than five weeks of nivolumab. Relapse was seen in all patients after autologous stem cell transplantation, and brentuximab vedotin exposure was variable. Per the germline V gene, CDR1 is SQVTM and CDR2 is ANQGSEA. This CDR3 has 13 amino acids. Trimming removed 7 bases from V and 0 bases from J, with 9 bases in between. For this clone: Antigen: not known.

The rearrangement links TRBV29-1 to TRBJ2-2; D is ambiguous. The source of this sequence is a human donor with classical Hodgkin lymphoma. The sample in question was peripheral blood mononuclear cells (PBMCs), obtained before the fourth cycle of nivolumab. The CDR3 DNA sequence: TGCAGCGCCGACAATTCGAACACCGGGGAGCTGTTTTTT. It translates to CSADNSNTGELFF.